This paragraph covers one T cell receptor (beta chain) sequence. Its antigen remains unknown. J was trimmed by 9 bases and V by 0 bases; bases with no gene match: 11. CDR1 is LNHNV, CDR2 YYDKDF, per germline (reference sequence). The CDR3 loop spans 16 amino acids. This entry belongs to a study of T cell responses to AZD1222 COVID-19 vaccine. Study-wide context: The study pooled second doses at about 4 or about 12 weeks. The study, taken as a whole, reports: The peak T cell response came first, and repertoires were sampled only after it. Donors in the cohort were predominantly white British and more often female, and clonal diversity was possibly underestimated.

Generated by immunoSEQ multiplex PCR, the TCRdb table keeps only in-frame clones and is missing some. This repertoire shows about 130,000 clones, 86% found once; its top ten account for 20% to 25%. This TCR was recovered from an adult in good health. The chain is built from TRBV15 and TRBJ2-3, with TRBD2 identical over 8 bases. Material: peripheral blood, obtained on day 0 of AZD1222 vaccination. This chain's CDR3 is CATSRERSGGTRTQYF. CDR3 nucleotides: TGTGCCACCAGCAGAGAACGGAGCGGGGGTACCCGGACGCAGTATTTT.